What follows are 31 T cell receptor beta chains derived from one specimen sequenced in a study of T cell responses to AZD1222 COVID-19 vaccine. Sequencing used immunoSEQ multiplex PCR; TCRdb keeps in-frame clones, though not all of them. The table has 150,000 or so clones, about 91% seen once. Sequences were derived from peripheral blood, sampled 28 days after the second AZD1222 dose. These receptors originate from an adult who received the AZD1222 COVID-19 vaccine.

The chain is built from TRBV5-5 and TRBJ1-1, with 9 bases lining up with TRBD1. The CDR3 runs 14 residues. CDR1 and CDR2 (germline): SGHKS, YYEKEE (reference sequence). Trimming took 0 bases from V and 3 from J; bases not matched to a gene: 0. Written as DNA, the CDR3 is TGTGCCAGCAGCTTGGGGACAGGGGACACTGAAGCTTTCTTT. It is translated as CASSLGTGDTEAFF.

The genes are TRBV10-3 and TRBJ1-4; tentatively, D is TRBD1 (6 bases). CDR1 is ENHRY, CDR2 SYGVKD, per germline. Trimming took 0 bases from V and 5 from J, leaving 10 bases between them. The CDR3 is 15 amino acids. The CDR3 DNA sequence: TGTGCCATCAGTGAGTCGACAGGACTCAATGAAAAACTGTTTTTT. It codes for CAISESTGLNEKLFF.

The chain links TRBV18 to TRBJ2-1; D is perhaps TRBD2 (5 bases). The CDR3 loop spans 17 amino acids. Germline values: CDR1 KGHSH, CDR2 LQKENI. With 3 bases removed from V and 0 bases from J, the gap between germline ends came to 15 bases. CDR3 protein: CASSPLGRGSSYNEQFF. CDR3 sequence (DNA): TGTGCCAGCTCACCGCTAGGGAGAGGGAGCTCCTACAATGAGCAGTTCTTC.

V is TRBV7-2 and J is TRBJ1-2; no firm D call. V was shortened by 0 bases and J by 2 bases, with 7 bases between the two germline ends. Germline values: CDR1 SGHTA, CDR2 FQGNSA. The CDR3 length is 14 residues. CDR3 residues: CASSLATANYGYTF. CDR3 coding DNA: TGTGCCAGCAGCTTAGCAACCGCGAACTATGGCTACACCTTC.

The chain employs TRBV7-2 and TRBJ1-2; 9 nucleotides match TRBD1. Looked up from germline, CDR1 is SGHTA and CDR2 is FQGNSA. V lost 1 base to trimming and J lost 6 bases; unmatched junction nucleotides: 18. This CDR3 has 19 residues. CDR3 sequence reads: CASSLGQISGTGILHGYTF. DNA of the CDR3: TGTGCCAGCAGCTTAGGTCAAATTAGCGGGACAGGGATTTTACATGGCTACACCTTC. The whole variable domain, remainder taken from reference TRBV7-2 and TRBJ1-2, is GAGVSQSPSNKVTEKGKDVELRCDPISGHTALYWYRQSLGQGLEFLIYFQGNSAPDKSGLPSDRFSAERTGGSVSTLTIQRTQQEDSAVYLCASSLGQISGTGILHGYTFGSGTRLTVV.

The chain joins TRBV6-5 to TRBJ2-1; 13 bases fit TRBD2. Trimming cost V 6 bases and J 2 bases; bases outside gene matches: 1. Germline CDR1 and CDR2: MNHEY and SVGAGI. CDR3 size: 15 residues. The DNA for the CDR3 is TGTGCCAGCAGAGGACTAGCGGGGGCCTACAATGAGCAGTTCTTC. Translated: CASRGLAGAYNEQFF.

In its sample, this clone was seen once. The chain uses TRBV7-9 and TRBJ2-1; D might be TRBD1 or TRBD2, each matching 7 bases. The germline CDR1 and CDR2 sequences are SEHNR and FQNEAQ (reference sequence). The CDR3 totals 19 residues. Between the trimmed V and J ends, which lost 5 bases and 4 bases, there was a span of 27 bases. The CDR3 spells CASSPPTTGRGGFYNEQFF. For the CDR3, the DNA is TGTGCCAGCAGCCCACCGACGACAGGGAGGGGCGGGTTTTACAATGAGCAGTTCTTC.

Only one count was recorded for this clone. The CDR3 nucleotides read TGCAGCGTTGACCCCCCTAGGATAAGCCCTGAAGCTTTCTTT. Translation: CSVDPPRISPEAFF. V is TRBV29-1 and J is TRBJ1-1; D unresolved. This CDR3 spans 14 amino acids. V lost 3 bases and J 6 bases, leaving 17 bases between the germline ends. The germline V gene has CDR1 SQVTM and CDR2 ANQGSEA.

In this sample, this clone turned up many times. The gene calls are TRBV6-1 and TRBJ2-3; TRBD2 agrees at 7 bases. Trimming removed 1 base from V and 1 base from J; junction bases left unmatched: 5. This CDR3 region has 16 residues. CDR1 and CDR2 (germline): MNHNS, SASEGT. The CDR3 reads CASSEGPGGGTDTQYF. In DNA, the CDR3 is TGTGCCAGCAGTGAAGGGCCGGGAGGTGGCACAGATACGCAGTATTTT.

The CDR3 loop reads CASSLSGGAQETQYF. In DNA, the CDR3 is TGTGCCAGCAGCTTAAGCGGGGGGGCCCAAGAGACCCAGTACTTC. The rearrangement uses TRBV7-2 and TRBJ2-5; the match to TRBD2 covers 10 bases. Germline V CDR1 and CDR2: SGHTA, FQGNSA. This CDR3 spans 15 amino acids. Trimming removed 2 bases from V and 1 base from J; junction bases left unmatched: 1.

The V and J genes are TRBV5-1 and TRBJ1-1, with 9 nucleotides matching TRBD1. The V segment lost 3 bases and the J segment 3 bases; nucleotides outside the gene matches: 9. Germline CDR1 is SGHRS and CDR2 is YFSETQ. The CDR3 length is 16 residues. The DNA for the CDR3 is TGCGCCAGCAGCTGGTCAGAACAGGGGGCGCACACTGAAGCTTTCTTT. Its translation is CASSWSEQGAHTEAFF.

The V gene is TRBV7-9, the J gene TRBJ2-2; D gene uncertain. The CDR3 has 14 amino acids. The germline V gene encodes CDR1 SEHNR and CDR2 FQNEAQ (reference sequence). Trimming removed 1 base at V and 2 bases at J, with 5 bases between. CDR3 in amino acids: CASSLDRNTGELFF. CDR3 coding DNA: TGTGCCAGCAGCTTAGACAGAAACACCGGGGAGCTGTTTTTT.

CDR3 nucleotides: TGTGCCAGCAGCCAAGATCCCTCCCGTGGGGGAAAACTGTTTTTT. Translation gives CASSQDPSRGGKLFF. This chain links TRBV14 with TRBJ1-4, with D possibly being TRBD1 (5 bases). The germline V gene has CDR1 SGHDN and CDR2 FVKESK. Trimming cost V 0 bases and J 10 bases, with 15 bases left between them. This CDR3 is 15 amino acids long.

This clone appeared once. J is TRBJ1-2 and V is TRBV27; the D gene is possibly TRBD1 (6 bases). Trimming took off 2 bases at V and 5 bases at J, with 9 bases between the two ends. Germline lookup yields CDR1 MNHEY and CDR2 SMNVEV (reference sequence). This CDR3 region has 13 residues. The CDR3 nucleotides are TGTGCCAGCAGTTTAGAACAGGGATATGGCTACACCTTC. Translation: CASSLEQGYGYTF.

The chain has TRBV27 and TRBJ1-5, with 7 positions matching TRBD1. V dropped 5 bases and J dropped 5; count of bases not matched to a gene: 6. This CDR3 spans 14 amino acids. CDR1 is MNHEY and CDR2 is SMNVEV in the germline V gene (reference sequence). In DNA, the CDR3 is TGTGCCAGCAGTCGAGGACAGGCGCATCAGCCCCAGCATTTT. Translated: CASSRGQAHQPQHF.

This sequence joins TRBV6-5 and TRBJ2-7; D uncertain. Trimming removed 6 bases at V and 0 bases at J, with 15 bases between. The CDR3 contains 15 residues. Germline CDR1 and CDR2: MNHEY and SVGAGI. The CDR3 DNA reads TGTGCCAGCAGCCCCTCCATGGGAAGCTCCTACGAGCAGTACTTC. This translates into CASSPSMGSSYEQYF.

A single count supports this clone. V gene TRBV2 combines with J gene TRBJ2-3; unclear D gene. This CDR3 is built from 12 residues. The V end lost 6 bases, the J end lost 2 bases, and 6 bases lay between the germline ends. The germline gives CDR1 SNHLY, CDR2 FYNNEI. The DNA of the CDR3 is TGTGCCAGCAGGCCAGACACAGATACGCAGTATTTT. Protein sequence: CASRPDTDTQYF.

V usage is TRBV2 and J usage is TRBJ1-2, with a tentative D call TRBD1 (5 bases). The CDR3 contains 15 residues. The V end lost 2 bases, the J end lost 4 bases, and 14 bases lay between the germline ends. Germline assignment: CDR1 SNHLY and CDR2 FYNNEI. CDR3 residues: CASSERIRQGYGYTF. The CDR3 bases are TGTGCCAGCAGTGAACGTATTCGGCAGGGCTATGGCTACACCTTC.

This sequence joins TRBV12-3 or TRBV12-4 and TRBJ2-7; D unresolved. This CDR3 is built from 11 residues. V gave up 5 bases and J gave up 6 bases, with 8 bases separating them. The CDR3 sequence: CASSLLSEQYF. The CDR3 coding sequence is TGTGCCAGCAGTCTTCTCAGCGAGCAGTACTTC.

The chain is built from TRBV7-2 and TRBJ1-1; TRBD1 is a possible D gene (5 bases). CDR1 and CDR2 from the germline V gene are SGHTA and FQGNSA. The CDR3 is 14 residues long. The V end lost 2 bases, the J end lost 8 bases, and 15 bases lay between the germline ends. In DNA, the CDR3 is TGTGCCAGCAGCTTAAGTTGGGGCTCCTCGGAAGCTTTCTTT. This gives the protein CASSLSWGSSEAFF.

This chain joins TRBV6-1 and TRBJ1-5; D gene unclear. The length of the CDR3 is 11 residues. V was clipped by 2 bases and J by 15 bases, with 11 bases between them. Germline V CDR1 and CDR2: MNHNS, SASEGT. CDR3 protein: CASSEPGPWHF. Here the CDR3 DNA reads TGTGCCAGCAGTGAACCCGGCCCCTGGCATTTT.

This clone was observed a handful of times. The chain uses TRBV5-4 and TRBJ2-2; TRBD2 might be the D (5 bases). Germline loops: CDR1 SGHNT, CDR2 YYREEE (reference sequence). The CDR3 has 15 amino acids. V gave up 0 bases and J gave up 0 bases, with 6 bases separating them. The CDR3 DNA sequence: TGTGCCAGCAGCTTGGAACTAGCGAACACCGGGGAGCTGTTTTTT. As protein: CASSLELANTGELFF.

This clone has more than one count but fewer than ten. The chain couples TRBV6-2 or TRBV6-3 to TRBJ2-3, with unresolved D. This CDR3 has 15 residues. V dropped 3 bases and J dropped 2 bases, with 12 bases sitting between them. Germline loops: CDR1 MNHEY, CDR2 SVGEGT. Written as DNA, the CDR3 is TGTGCCAGCAGTTATGGTCCTGGAGCCACAGATACGCAGTATTTT. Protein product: CASSYGPGATDTQYF.

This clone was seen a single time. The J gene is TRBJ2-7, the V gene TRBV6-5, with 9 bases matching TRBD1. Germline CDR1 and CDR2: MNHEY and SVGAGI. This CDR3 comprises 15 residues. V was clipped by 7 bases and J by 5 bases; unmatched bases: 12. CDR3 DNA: TGTGCCAGCAATATTGGGGACAGGGAGCGGGACGAGCAGTACTTC. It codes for CASNIGDRERDEQYF.

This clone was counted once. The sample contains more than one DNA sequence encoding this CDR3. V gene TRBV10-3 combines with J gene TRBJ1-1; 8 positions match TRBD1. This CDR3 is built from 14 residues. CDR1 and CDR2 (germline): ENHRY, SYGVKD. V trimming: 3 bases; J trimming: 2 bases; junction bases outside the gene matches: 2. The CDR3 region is CAISEGQGNTEAFF. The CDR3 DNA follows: TGTGCCATCAGTGAAGGACAGGGTAACACTGAAGCTTTCTTT.

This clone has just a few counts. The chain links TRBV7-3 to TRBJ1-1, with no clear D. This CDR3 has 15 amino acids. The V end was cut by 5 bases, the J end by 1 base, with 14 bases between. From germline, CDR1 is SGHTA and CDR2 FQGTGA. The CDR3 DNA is TGTGCCAGCAGCGCGAGCGGGGAGCGGAACACTGAAGCTTTCTTT. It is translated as CASSASGERNTEAFF.

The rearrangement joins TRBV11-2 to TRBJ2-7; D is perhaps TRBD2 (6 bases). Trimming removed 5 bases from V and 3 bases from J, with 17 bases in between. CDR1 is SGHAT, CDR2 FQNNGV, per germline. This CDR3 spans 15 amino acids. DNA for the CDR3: TGTGCCAGCAGCGCCTTCGACCTGGGGGGCTACGAGCAGTACTTC. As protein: CASSAFDLGGYEQYF.

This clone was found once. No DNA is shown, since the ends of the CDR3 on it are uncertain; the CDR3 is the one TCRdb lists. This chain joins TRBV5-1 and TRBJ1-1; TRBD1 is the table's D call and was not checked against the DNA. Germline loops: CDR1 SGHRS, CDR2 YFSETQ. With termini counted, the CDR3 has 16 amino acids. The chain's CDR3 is CASSLVGTGNPPTWFF.

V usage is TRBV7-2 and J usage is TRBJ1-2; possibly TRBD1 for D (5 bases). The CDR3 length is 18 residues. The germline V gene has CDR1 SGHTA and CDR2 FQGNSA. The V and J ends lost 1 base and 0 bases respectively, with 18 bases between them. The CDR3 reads CASSLVGAALAANYGYTF. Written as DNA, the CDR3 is TGTGCCAGCAGCTTAGTTGGGGCAGCTCTAGCAGCTAACTATGGCTACACCTTC.

In nucleotides, the CDR3 is TGTGCCAGCAGTGTAACCCACGAGCAGTACTTC. It encodes CASSVTHEQYF. V usage is TRBV2 and J usage is TRBJ2-7, with D uncertain. This CDR3 has 11 amino acids. Germline lookup yields CDR1 SNHLY and CDR2 FYNNEI. The V gene lost 4 bases and the J gene lost 5 bases, with 6 bases spanning the gap. The whole variable domain, filled in from reference TRBV2 and TRBJ2-7, reads EPEVTQTPSHQVTQMGQEVILRCVPISNHLYFYWYRQILGQKVEFLVSFYNNEISEKSEIFDDQFSVERPDGSNFTLKIRSTKLEDSAMYFCASSVTHEQYFGPGTRLTVT.

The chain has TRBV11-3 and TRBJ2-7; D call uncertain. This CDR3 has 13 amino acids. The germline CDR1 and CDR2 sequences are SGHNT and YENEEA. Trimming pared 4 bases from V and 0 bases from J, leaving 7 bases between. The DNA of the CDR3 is TGTGCCAGCAGCTCCCGTCTCTCCTACGAGCAGTACTTC. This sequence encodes CASSSRLSYEQYF.